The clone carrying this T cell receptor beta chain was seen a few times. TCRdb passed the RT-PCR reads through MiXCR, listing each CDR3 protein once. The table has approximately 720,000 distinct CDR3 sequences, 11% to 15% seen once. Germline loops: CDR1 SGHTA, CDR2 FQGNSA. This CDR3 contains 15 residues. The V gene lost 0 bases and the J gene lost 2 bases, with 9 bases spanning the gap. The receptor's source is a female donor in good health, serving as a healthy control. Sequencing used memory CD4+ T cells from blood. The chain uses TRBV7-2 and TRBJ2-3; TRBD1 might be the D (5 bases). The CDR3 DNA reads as TGTGCCAGCAGCTTAGCACAGGTCTCCACAGATACGCAGTATTTT. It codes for CASSLAQVSTDTQYF.